The clone carrying this T cell receptor beta chain was detected only once. The source of the sample is a study of T cell changes during pregnancy in multiple sclerosis. The assay was immunoSEQ multiplex PCR, and TCRdb's table has in-frame clones only and misses some. The repertoire holds about 100,000 clones, around 93% seen once, with 0.7% to 0.9% in the top ten. V shed 4 bases and J 5 bases; nucleotides not matched to a gene: 4. In germline, CDR1 is SGHRS, CDR2 YFSETQ. The CDR3 consists of 14 residues. The sequenced sample was peripheral blood, obtained before pregnancy. The chain links TRBV5-1 to TRBJ2-5; 11 nucleotides match TRBD1. The source is a female donor with multiple sclerosis, enrolled in a pregnancy study. The CDR3 reads CASSGQGAKETQYF. CDR3 sequence (DNA): TGCGCCAGCAGCGGACAGGGGGCTAAGGAGACCCAGTACTTC.